Listed here are 18 T cell receptor beta chains from one sample, sequenced in a study of control samples from healthy donors and cancer patients. TCRdb keeps only in-frame clones here, not all; method: immunoSEQ multiplex PCR. This repertoire shows about 100,000 clones, about 90% found once; its top ten account for 18%. The sequenced sample was blood. Receptors originate from a woman in her forties or fifties in good health.

V usage is TRBV11-1 and J usage is TRBJ2-1; D unresolved. This CDR3 is built from 14 residues. V was shortened by 2 bases and J by 4 bases, with 9 bases between the two germline ends. Germline-derived CDR1 and CDR2 are SGHAT and FQDESV (reference sequence). CDR3 sequence reads: CASSLTRHYNEQFF. CDR3 nucleotide sequence: TGTGCCAGCAGCTTAACCCGCCATTACAATGAGCAGTTCTTC. The entire variable domain, with the rest obtained from reference TRBV11-1 and TRBJ2-1, is as follows: EAEVAQSPRYKITEKSQAVAFWCDPISGHATLYWYRQILGQGPELLVQFQDESVVDDSQLPKDRFSAERLKGVDSTLKIQPAELGDSAMYLCASSLTRHYNEQFFGPGTRLTVL.

This clone has more than one count but fewer than ten. The rearrangement links TRBV7-6 to TRBJ2-3; 7 positions agree with TRBD1. V trimming: 5 bases; J trimming: 0 bases; junction bases outside the gene matches: 8. This CDR3 is built from 16 residues. The germline gives CDR1 SGHVS, CDR2 FNYEAQ. The CDR3 DNA follows: TGTGCCAGCAGCCGGGGACAGACTTTTAGCACAGATACGCAGTATTTT. Protein product: CASSRGQTFSTDTQYF.

The V call is TRBV2, the J call TRBJ1-2; tentatively, D is TRBD1 (5 bases). Germline CDR1 and CDR2: SNHLY and FYNNEI. V lost 11 bases, J lost 4 bases, and 23 bases lay in between. There are 15 residues in the CDR3. CDR3 sequence reads: CARPHGQGRTYGYTF. CDR3 nucleotides: TGTGCCCGACCGCATGGCCAGGGTAGAACCTATGGCTACACCTTC.

The J gene is TRBJ1-1, the V gene TRBV7-9, with D possibly matching TRBD1 (5 bases). The CDR3 has 16 residues. Germline CDR1 reads SEHNR; CDR2 reads FQNEAQ (reference sequence). Between the trimmed V and J ends, which lost 5 bases and 5 bases, there was a span of 21 bases. CDR3 DNA sequence: TGTGCCAGCAGCGACAGACCTCGGGGGTGTGGTACTGAAGCTTTCTTT. It codes for CASSDRPRGCGTEAFF.

The chain couples TRBV6-5 to TRBJ2-1; 9 bases fit TRBD2. This CDR3 contains 15 residues. Germline loops: CDR1 MNHEY, CDR2 SVGAGI. With 2 bases clipped from V and 8 bases from J, the junction kept 7 bases outside the gene matches. The CDR3 protein is CASSYPGLAVDEQFF. Here the CDR3 DNA reads TGTGCCAGCAGTTACCCGGGACTAGCAGTGGATGAGCAGTTCTTC.

This rearrangement joins TRBV4-1 to TRBJ1-1; possible D gene TRBD1, 5 bases. The CDR3 is made up of 15 amino acids. Germline V gene sequence: CDR1 MGHRA, CDR2 YSYEKL. V lost 2 bases, J lost 1 base, and 11 bases lay in between. This chain's CDR3 is CASSQTGTGNTEAFF. The CDR3 DNA sequence: TGCGCCAGCAGCCAAACCGGGACGGGGAACACTGAAGCTTTCTTT.

The chain employs TRBV6-6 and TRBJ2-7; 11 positions match TRBD1. Germline lookup yields CDR1 MNHNY and CDR2 SVGAGI (reference sequence). Trimming cost V 2 bases and J 4 bases; bases outside gene matches: 4. The CDR3 runs to 15 residues. DNA for the CDR3: TGTGCCAGCAGTTACAACGGACAGGGGGCGTACGAGCAGTACGTC. Its protein is CASSYNGQGAYEQYV.

The genes are TRBV3-1 (or the pseudogene TRBV3-2) and TRBJ2-7; D remains unclear. The CDR3 sequence is 14 residues long. Germline V gene sequence: CDR1 LGHDT, CDR2 YNNKEL (reference sequence). Trimming removed 7 bases at V and 6 bases at J, with 19 bases between. The CDR3 DNA reads TGTGCCAGCAATAACCGAGCCTTAACGGGCGAGCAGTACTTC. Protein sequence: CASNNRALTGEQYF.

This rearrangement joins TRBV19 to TRBJ2-5; the D gene could be TRBD1 or TRBD2 (5 bases each). Trimming pared 6 bases from V and 7 bases from J, leaving 12 bases between. CDR1 and CDR2 (germline): LNHDA, SQIVND (reference sequence). The CDR3 is made up of 12 amino acids. The CDR3 spells CASRGTGGTQYF. CDR3 sequence (DNA): TGTGCCAGTAGGGGGACCGGAGGGACCCAGTACTTC.

This sequence joins TRBV4-1 and TRBJ2-7; the D gene could be TRBD1 or TRBD2 (5 bases each). The CDR3 runs to 14 residues. CDR1 and CDR2 from the germline V gene are MGHRA and YSYEKL. Deletions cut 9 bases from V and 5 bases from J, with 20 bases between. CDR3: CASPHGAGIHEQYV. Written as DNA, the CDR3 is TGCGCCAGTCCCCACGGGGCAGGGATACACGAGCAGTACGTC.

The chain carries TRBV5-1 and TRBJ1-2; D not certain. The CDR3 has 13 residues. Trimming pared 0 bases from V and 1 base from J, leaving 4 bases between. The germline V gene encodes CDR1 SGHRS and CDR2 YFSETQ. The CDR3 DNA follows: TGCGCCAGCAGCTTGGAGGTTAACTATGGCTACACCTTC. Its protein product is CASSLEVNYGYTF. The full variable domain, rest sourced from reference TRBV5-1 and TRBJ1-2, is KAGVTQTPRYLIKTRGQQVTLSCSPISGHRSVSWYQQTPGQGLQFLFEYFSETQRNKGNFPGRFSGRQFSNSRSEMNVSTLELGDSALYLCASSLEVNYGYTFGSGTRLTVV.

This rearrangement joins TRBV7-3 to TRBJ2-1; TRBD1 agrees at 7 bases. This CDR3 comprises 14 residues. Unmatched junction bases numbered 5, after V lost 5 bases and J lost 4 bases. The germline V gene has CDR1 SGHTA and CDR2 FQGTGA. The CDR3 region is CASSPTGQYNEQFF. The DNA of the CDR3 is TGTGCCAGCAGCCCAACGGGACAGTACAATGAGCAGTTCTTC.

V gene TRBV19 combines with J gene TRBJ2-1, with TRBD1 as a possible D gene (5 bases). This CDR3 has 15 residues. Germline V gives CDR1 LNHDA, CDR2 SQIVND (reference sequence). The V gene lost 5 bases and the J gene lost 4 bases, with 15 bases spanning the gap. The CDR3 nucleotides are TGTGCCAGTAGTCTGGGCCCCAAGGGGTACAATGAGCAGTTCTTC. It yields the protein CASSLGPKGYNEQFF.

This chain joins TRBV7-6 and TRBJ2-5, with TRBD2 matching over 13 bases. Looked up from germline, CDR1 is SGHVS and CDR2 is FNYEAQ. The CDR3 runs to 16 residues. Losses at the gene ends were 2 bases for V and 3 bases for J; bases not matched to a gene: 3. CDR3 sequence: CASSLPGLAGEETQYF. CDR3 sequence (DNA): TGTGCCAGCAGCTTACCCGGACTAGCGGGAGAAGAGACCCAGTACTTC.

The gene calls are TRBV6-1 and TRBJ2-1; TRBD2 matches at 10 bases. V gave up 3 bases and J gave up 5 bases; unmatched junction bases: 4. This CDR3 is 15 amino acids long. The germline gives CDR1 MNHNS, CDR2 SASEGT. CDR3 sequence reads: CASSDVAGGHNEQFF. CDR3 bases: TGTGCCAGCAGTGACGTAGCGGGGGGACACAATGAGCAGTTCTTC.

This chain connects TRBV2 to TRBJ2-3, with D unresolved. V shed 4 bases and J shed 2 bases, with 7 bases lying between them. CDR1 and CDR2 from the germline V gene are SNHLY and FYNNEI. CDR3 length: 13 amino acids. The CDR3 here is CASSVRHTDTQYF. CDR3 coding DNA: TGTGCCAGCAGTGTCCGACACACAGATACGCAGTATTTT.

This clone occurred once. Written as DNA, the CDR3 is TGTGCCAGCGCGGGGGGGCGACTAAATTCACCCCTCCACTTT. Translating it yields CASAGGRLNSPLHF. This chain links TRBV3-1 (or the pseudogene TRBV3-2) with TRBJ1-6, with D possibly matching TRBD1 (6 bases). Germline loops: CDR1 LGHDT, CDR2 YNNKEL (reference sequence). The V end lost 8 bases, the J end lost 7 bases, and 15 bases lay between the germline ends. The CDR3 is 14 residues long.

The chain uses TRBV4-3 and TRBJ1-2; 9 bases map to TRBD1. Germline trimming cut 0 bases from V and 2 bases from J; bases unmatched to any gene: 1. The CDR3 runs to 15 residues. Germline CDR1 and CDR2: LGHNA and YSLEER. CDR3 loop: CASSQDTGGNYGYTF. DNA for the CDR3: TGCGCCAGCAGCCAAGATACAGGGGGCAACTATGGCTACACCTTC.